These T cell receptor beta chains were read from a single sample in a study of shared clonotypes between healthy human individuals. Data came from immunoSEQ multiplex PCR; TCRdb stores just in-frame clones and leaves some out. The table has some 550,000 clones, approximately 97% seen once. Sample: naive CD4+ T cells sorted from blood. Receptors were obtained from a woman under 40 in good health. Each CDR3 is given with its conserved first and last residue. Fields, in order: V gene, J gene, clone size, D gene, CDR3 protein, CDR3 DNA. A D gene is named only where the DNA matches it firmly. Clone size, where shown, is once, few, many, or a class for clones that have expanded.

>TRBV19|TRBJ1-1|.|.
CASSMPGQRTTEAFF
TGTGCCAGTAGTATGCCGGGACAAAGGACCACTGAAGCTTTCTTT
>TRBV19|TRBJ2-3|.|.
CASRSWETQYF
TGTGCCAGTAGATCGTGGGAAACGCAGTATTTT
>TRBV5-8|TRBJ2-7|once|TRBD2
CASSLGLAGTYEQYF
TGTGCCAGCAGCTTGGGACTAGCGGGAACCTACGAGCAGTACTTC
>TRBV2|TRBJ2-2|.|.
CASSRGGLAGELFF
TGTGCCAGCAGTAGGGGGGGCTTGGCCGGGGAGCTGTTTTTT
>TRBV30|TRBJ2-3|.|TRBD1
CAWSWGQGASTDTQYF
TGTGCCTGGAGCTGGGGACAGGGGGCTAGCACAGATACGCAGTATTTT
>TRBV5-1|TRBJ1-1|.|.
CASSLASLFDTEAFF
TGCGCCAGCAGCTTGGCGAGTCTCTTCGACACTGAAGCTTTCTTT
>TRBV9|TRBJ2-7|.|.
CASSLPPSYEQYF
TGTGCCAGCAGCCTCCCTCCCTCGTACGAGCAGTACTTC
>TRBV11-2|TRBJ2-3|.|.
CASSLNRDPGDTQYF
TGTGCCAGCAGCTTAAACCGGGACCCAGGAGATACGCAGTATTTT
>TRBV28|TRBJ1-5|.|.
CASSSLRSGSNQPQHF
TGTGCCAGCAGTTCCCTAAGGTCGGGGAGCAATCAGCCCCAGCATTTT
>TRBV7-9|TRBJ1-5|.|.
CASSLEGPQHF
TGTGCCAGCAGCTTAGAGGGTCCCCAGCATTTT
>TRBV5-8|TRBJ2-1|.|.
CASSLGEMAYYNEQFF
TGTGCCAGCAGCTTGGGGGAAATGGCCTACTACAATGAGCAGTTCTTC
>TRBV28|TRBJ1-1|.|TRBD1
CASSRDREEWNTEAFF
TGTGCCAGCAGCCGGGACAGGGAGGAGTGGAACACTGAAGCTTTCTTT
>TRBV19|TRBJ1-3|.|.
CASSFGIRGGNTIYF
TGTGCCAGTAGTTTTGGTATCAGGGGAGGAAACACCATATATTTT
>TRBV7-9|TRBJ2-3|.|TRBD2
CASSYDLAGVRTDTQYF
TGTGCCAGCAGCTACGATCTAGCGGGAGTGCGGACAGATACGCAGTATTTT
>TRBV19|TRBJ2-1|.|.
CASKRDSPYNEQFF
TGTGCCAGTAAACGGGACTCGCCCTACAATGAGCAGTTCTTC
>TRBV6-1|TRBJ2-1|.|.
CASSARSSPSSYNEQFF
TGTGCCAGCAGTGCCCGGAGTAGCCCCAGCTCCTACAATGAGCAGTTCTTC
>TRBV7-8|TRBJ2-1|.|TRBD2
CASSLDRLAGTYNEQFF
TGTGCCAGCAGCTTAGATCGTCTAGCGGGGACCTACAATGAGCAGTTCTTC
>TRBV11-1|TRBJ2-7|.|TRBD1
CASSSDRAGEQYF
TGTGCCAGCAGCTCGGACAGGGCTGGCGAGCAGTACTTC
>TRBV20-1|TRBJ1-1|.|.
CSARSQGF
TGCAGTGCCCGATCACAGGGCTTT
>TRBV2|TRBJ1-5|.|.
CASSDRGGNQPQHF
TGTGCCAGCAGTGACAGGGGAGGCAATCAGCCCCAGCATTTT
>TRBV9|TRBJ1-3|.|.
CASSPPPGENTIYF
TGTGCCAGCAGCCCACCACCGGGAGAAAACACCATATATTTT
>TRBV6-1|TRBJ2-3|.|.
CASSDSVATDTQYF
TGTGCCAGCAGTGATTCGGTAGCCACAGATACGCAGTATTTT
>TRBV7-9|TRBJ1-2|once|.
CASSLGAFSGYTF
TGTGCCAGCAGCTTAGGGGCTTTCTCTGGCTACACCTTC
>TRBV18|TRBJ2-7|.|.
CASSPSDRTYEQYF
TGTGCCAGCTCACCAAGTGACAGAACGTACGAGCAGTACTTC
>TRBV6-5|TRBJ2-1|once|TRBD1
CASSRQGSYNEQFF
TGTGCCAGCAGTAGACAGGGGTCGTACAATGAGCAGTTCTTC
>TRBV30|TRBJ2-1|.|.
CAWRGGRSSYNEQFF
TGTGCCTGGAGGGGCGGTCGGAGCTCCTACAATGAGCAGTTCTTC
>TRBV28|TRBJ1-5|.|.
CASNGDPNQPQHF
TGTGCCAGCAACGGGGACCCCAATCAGCCCCAGCATTTT
>TRBV6-6|TRBJ2-4|.|.
CASSKQGGRDIQYF
TGTGCCAGCTCGAAGCAGGGGGGGCGAGACATTCAGTACTTC
>TRBV30|TRBJ2-3|.|.
CAWGVLADTQYF
TGTGCCTGGGGGGTCCTCGCCGATACGCAGTATTTT
>TRBV1|TRBJ2-1|.|.
CTSSHRGLAGGPSSYNEQFF
TGCACCAGCAGCCACCGGGGACTAGCGGGGGGACCCAGCTCCTACAATGAGCAGTTCTTC
>TRBV28|TRBJ2-2|.|.
CASRGTGRTGELFF
TGTGCCAGCAGGGGAACTGGACGTACCGGGGAGCTGTTTTTT
>TRBV6-6|TRBJ2-7|.|TRBD1
CASRGTGLTYEQYF
TGTGCCAGCAGGGGGACAGGGTTAACCTACGAGCAGTACTTC
>TRBV28|TRBJ2-7|.|.
CASRTSGTAYEQYF
TGTGCCAGCAGGACCTCCGGGACGGCCTACGAGCAGTACTTC
>TRBV2|TRBJ1-5|.|TRBD1
CASTVGTESNQPQHF
TGTGCCAGCACCGTCGGGACAGAGAGCAATCAGCCCCAGCATTTT
>TRBV25-1|TRBJ2-1|.|TRBD2
CASATLAGAANEQFF
TGTGCCAGTGCAACCCTAGCGGGAGCAGCAAATGAGCAGTTCTTC
>TRBV30|TRBJ1-1|.|.
CAWRKATEAFF
TGTGCCTGGAGAAAGGCCACTGAAGCTTTCTTT
>TRBV6-5|TRBJ2-1|.|.
CASSPGPSPNEQFF
TGTGCCAGCAGTCCGGGTCCATCTCCGAATGAGCAGTTCTTC
>TRBV4-1|TRBJ1-1|.|.
CASSRGTTLGTEAFF
TGCGCCAGCAGCCGAGGGACAACCCTGGGCACTGAAGCTTTCTTT
>TRBV6-6|TRBJ2-7|.|TRBD1
CASRRDRPYEQYF
TGTGCCAGCAGGAGGGACAGACCCTACGAGCAGTACTTC
>TRBV28|TRBJ2-1|.|.
CASSFEFERSEQFF
TGTGCCAGCAGTTTCGAATTTGAGCGCAGTGAGCAGTTCTTC
>TRBV5-1|TRBJ2-5|.|.
CASSPAQPQETQYF
TGCGCCAGCAGCCCTGCACAACCCCAAGAGACCCAGTACTTC
>TRBV6-4|TRBJ2-1|.|TRBD2
CASSDREGSYNEQFF
TGTGCCAGCAGTGACCGGGAGGGTTCCTACAATGAGCAGTTCTTC
>TRBV9|TRBJ2-1|.|.
CASSVGLPKASSYNEQFF
TGTGCCAGCAGCGTAGGACTCCCCAAAGCGAGCTCCTACAATGAGCAGTTCTTC
>TRBV18|TRBJ1-2|.|.
CASSPETAFYGYTF
TGTGCCAGCTCACCAGAGACGGCTTTCTATGGCTACACCTTC
>TRBV28|TRBJ2-3|.|.
CASTLGGSTDTQYF
TGTGCCAGCACCCTGGGCGGGAGCACAGATACGCAGTATTTT
>TRBV28|TRBJ2-7|.|.
CASSLFAGSGKSYEQYF
TGTGCCAGCAGTCTTTTCGCCGGCTCGGGCAAATCCTACGAGCAGTACTTC
>TRBV6-5|TRBJ2-1|.|TRBD2
CASSYEAGAYNEQFF
TGTGCCAGCAGTTACGAGGCGGGAGCTTACAATGAGCAGTTCTTC
>TRBV6-1|TRBJ2-1|.|.
CASSEGLVAETYNEQFF
TGTGCCAGCAGTGAAGGGTTGGTGGCCGAAACCTACAATGAGCAGTTCTTC
>TRBV7-2|TRBJ1-2|.|TRBD1
CASSTTGDGYTF
TGTGCCAGCAGTACAACAGGGGACGGCTACACCTTC
>TRBV6-5|TRBJ2-7|.|TRBD1
CASSYQDRVHEQYF
TGTGCCAGCAGTTACCAGGACAGGGTCCACGAGCAGTACTTC
>TRBV6-1|TRBJ2-3|.|TRBD2
CASSEVGTRGRGDTQYF
TGTGCCAGCAGTGAAGTCGGGACGCGCGGGAGAGGGGATACGCAGTATTTT
>TRBV5-1|TRBJ1-1|.|.
CASSSGEGGTEAFF
TGCGCCAGCAGCTCTGGCGAAGGGGGGACTGAAGCTTTCTTT
>TRBV6-1|TRBJ1-1|once|TRBD1
CASSRTGATEAFF
TGTGCCAGCAGTAGAACAGGGGCCACTGAAGCTTTCTTT
>TRBV6-5|TRBJ2-7|.|TRBD2
CASSYSRTSRFYEQYF
TGTGCCAGCAGTTACTCGAGGACTAGCCGTTTCTACGAGCAGTACTTC
>TRBV27|TRBJ2-7|.|TRBD2
CASSPQTSGRAVSPYEQYF
TGTGCCAGCAGTCCCCAGACTAGCGGGAGGGCCGTATCCCCTTACGAGCAGTACTTC
>TRBV27|TRBJ2-3|.|TRBD2
CASSLTAGLSTDTQYF
TGTGCCAGCAGTTTAACAGCGGGATTGTCCACAGATACGCAGTATTTT
>TRBV5-1|TRBJ1-1|.|.
CASSLDSEAFF
TGCGCCAGCAGCCTGGACTCTGAAGCTTTCTTT
>TRBV28|TRBJ2-1|once|.
CASSLSRGQPWVDEQFF
TGTGCCAGCAGTTTATCCCGGGGACAACCCTGGGTCGATGAGCAGTTCTTC